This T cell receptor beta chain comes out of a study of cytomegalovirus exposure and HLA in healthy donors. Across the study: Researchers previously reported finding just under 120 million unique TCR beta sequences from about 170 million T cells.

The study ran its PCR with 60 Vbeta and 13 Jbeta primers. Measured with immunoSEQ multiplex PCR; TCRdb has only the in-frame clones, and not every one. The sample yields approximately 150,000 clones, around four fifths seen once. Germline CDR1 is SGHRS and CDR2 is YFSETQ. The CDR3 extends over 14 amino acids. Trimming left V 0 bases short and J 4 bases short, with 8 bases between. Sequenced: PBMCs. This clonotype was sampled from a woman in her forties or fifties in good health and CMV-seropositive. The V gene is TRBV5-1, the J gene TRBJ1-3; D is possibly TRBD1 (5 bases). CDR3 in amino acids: CASSLVGPGNTIYF. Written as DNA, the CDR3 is TGCGCCAGCAGCTTGGTGGGGCCCGGAAACACCATATATTTT.